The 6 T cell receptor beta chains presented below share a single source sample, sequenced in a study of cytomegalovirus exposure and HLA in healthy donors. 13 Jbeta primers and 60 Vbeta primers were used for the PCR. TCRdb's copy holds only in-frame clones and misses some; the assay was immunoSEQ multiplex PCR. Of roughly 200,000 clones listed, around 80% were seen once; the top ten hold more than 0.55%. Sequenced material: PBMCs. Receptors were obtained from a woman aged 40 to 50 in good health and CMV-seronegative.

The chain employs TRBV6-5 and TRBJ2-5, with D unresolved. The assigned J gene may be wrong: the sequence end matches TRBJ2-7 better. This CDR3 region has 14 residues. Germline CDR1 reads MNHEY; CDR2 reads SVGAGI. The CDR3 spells CASSYSASAYEQYF. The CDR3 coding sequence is TGTGCCAGCAGTTACTCGGCGAGCGCCTACGAGCAGTACTTC.

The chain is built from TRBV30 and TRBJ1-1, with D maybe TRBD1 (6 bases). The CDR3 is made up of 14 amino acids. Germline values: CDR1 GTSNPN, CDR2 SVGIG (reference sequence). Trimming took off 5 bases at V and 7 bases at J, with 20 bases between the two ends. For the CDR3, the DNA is TGTGCCTGGGGGTCCAGGGGCGGCCGACTTGAAGCTTTCTTT. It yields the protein CAWGSRGGRLEAFF.

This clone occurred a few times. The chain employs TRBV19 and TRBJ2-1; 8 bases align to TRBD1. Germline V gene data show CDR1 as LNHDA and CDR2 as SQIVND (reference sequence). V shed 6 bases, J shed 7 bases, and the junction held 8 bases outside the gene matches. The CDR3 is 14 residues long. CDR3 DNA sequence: TGTGCCAGTAGCGCGGGGCGGACAGGGAATGAGCAGTTCTTC. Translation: CASSAGRTGNEQFF.

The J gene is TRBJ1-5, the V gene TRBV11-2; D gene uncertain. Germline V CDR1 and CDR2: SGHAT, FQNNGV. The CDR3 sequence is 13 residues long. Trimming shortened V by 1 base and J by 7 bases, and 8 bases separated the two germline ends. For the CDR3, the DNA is TGTGCCAGCAGCTTAGGGGGAGGGCAGCCCCAGCATTTT. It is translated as CASSLGGGQPQHF.

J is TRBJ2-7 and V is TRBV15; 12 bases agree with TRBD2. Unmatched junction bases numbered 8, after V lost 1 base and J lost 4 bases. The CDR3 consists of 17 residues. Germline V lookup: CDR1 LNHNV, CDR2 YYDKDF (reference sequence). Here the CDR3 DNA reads TGTGCCACCAGCAGAGGGGGGCTAGCGGGAGGGTTGTACGAGCAGTACTTC. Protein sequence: CATSRGGLAGGLYEQYF.

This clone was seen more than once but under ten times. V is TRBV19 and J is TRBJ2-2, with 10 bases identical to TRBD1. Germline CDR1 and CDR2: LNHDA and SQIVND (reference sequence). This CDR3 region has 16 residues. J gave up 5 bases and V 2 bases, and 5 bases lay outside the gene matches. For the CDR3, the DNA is TGTGCCAGTAGTATATTGACAGGGGGCGAGACCGGGGAGCTGTTTTTT. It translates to CASSILTGGETGELFF.